This T cell receptor beta chain was sequenced in a study of beta chain features in type 1 diabetes. A heparinised blood draw that averaged approximately 120 mL was obtained once from each donor. Germline V lookup: CDR1 LGHNA, CDR2 YSLEER. V shed 5 bases and J 3 bases; nucleotides not matched to a gene: 6. The CDR3 is made up of 15 amino acids. There are a few counts of this clone. What it recognizes is unknown. Study-level results: When cDNA is sequenced, cells with high TCR expression could be over-represented. Among patients with Type 1 diabetes, TCRB CDR3s were moderately but significantly shorter in every one of the four CD4+ subsets.

Isolated RNA was reverse transcribed in full, so expressed TCRB transcripts were sequenced. TCRdb keeps only in-frame clones here, not all; method: immunoSEQ multiplex PCR. The table records approximately 300,000 clones, 8% to 13% of them present only once. The sample taken for sequencing was naive CD4+ T cells from blood. The clonotype was recovered from a woman between 25 and 40 years old in good health. V and J are TRBV4-3 and TRBJ1-5; 8 bases are a match to TRBD1. The CDR3 region is CASSAGQGSNQPQHF. The CDR3, as DNA: TGCGCCAGCAGCGCAGGACAGGGCTCCAATCAGCCCCAGCATTTT.